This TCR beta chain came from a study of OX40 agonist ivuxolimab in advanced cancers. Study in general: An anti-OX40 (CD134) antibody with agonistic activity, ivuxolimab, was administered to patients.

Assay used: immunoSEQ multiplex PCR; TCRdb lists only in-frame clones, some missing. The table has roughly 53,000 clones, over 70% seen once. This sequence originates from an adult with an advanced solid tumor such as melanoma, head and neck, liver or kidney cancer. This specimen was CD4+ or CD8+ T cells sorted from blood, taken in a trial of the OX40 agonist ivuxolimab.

The CDR3 loop reads CAWHDLAGSPGELFF. DNA for the CDR3: TGTGCCTGGCATGATTTGGCGGGGTCCCCCGGGGAGCTGTTTTTT. The chain recombines TRBV30 with TRBJ2-2, with a possible D match to TRBD2 (6 bases). The CDR3 has 15 amino acids. Germline V lookup: CDR1 GTSNPN, CDR2 SVGIG (reference sequence). The ends were cut back, 5 bases at V and 6 bases at J, with 19 bases in the middle.